The rows below give T cell receptor beta chains drawn from one sample of a study of T cells in Graves' hyperthyroidism and ophthalmopathy. TCRdb ran MiXCR on the multiplex PCR reads and lists one entry per CDR3 protein. The data contain over 500,000 distinct CDR3 sequences, about 46% of them seen just once; the ten biggest clones take up about 43%. The specimen sequenced was peripheral blood or thyroid tissue (not recorded which). The receptors derive from an adult woman with Graves' disease, either hyperthyroidism or ophthalmopathy (not recorded which). CDR3s include the opening cysteine and the closing phenylalanine or tryptophan. A D gene is named only where the DNA matches it firmly. Clone size is stated in some rows and not others, as once, few, many or a class when expanded.

clone size	V gene	D gene	J gene	CDR3 DNA	CDR3 protein
NA	TRBV5-1	NA	TRBJ2-2	TGCGCCAGCAGCTCCACCTACACCGGGGAGCTGTTTTTT	CASSSTYTGELFF
NA	TRBV7-2	NA	TRBJ1-5	TGTGCCAGCAGCTTAGCATCCCCTAATCTCCAGCATTTT	CASSLASPNLQHF
few	TRBV6-2/TRBV6-3	NA	TRBJ2-6	TGTGCCAGCACCCGGGGGCCCGGGGCCAACGTCCTGACTTTC	CASTRGPGANVLTF
NA	TRBV10-3	TRBD1	TRBJ2-5	TGTGCCATCAGCCAAGGGGACAGGGGGAACCAAGAGACCCAGTACTTC	CAISQGDRGNQETQYF
NA	TRBV7-2	TRBD2	TRBJ2-3	TGTGCCAGCAGCAGCGGGGTCTCTGGCACAGATACGCAGTATTTT	CASSSGVSGTDTQYF
NA	TRBV29-1	NA	TRBJ2-2	TGCAGCGTTTCCGTGGAGCTGTTTTTT	CSVSVELFF
many	TRBV20-1	TRBD2	TRBJ2-7	TGCAGTGCTAGCTTAGCTAGCGGGAGTCGACACGAGCAGTACTTC	CSASLASGSRHEQYF
large	TRBV29-1	NA	TRBJ2-7	TGCAGCGTTTGGGGAGAGGGCAAGACCTACGAGCAGTACTTC	CSVWGEGKTYEQYF
NA	TRBV4-3	NA	TRBJ1-1	TGCGCCAGCAGCCGCCAGAGGGGATTTTTCACTGAAGCTTTCTTT	CASSRQRGFFTEAFF
NA	TRBV13	NA	TRBJ1-1	TGTGCCAGCAGCTCCGGGACATGGAACACTGAAGCTTTCTTT	CASSSGTWNTEAFF
NA	TRBV28	NA	TRBJ1-5	TGTGCCAGCAACCCAGGGTTGCCCCCACTTAGCGGCAATCAGCCCCAGCATTTT	CASNPGLPPLSGNQPQHF
NA	TRBV7-8	TRBD2	TRBJ2-5	TGTGCCAGCAGAGTACTAGCGCTTCAAGAGACCCAGTACTTC	CASRVLALQETQYF
NA	TRBV7-2	NA	TRBJ1-2	TGTGCCAGCAGTAGAAAACAAGTCCCCGGTGACTACACCTTC	CASSRKQVPGDYTF
NA	TRBV28	NA	TRBJ1-4	TGTGCCAGCAGCGAGGGTGCTAATGAAAAACTGTTTTTT	CASSEGANEKLFF
few	TRBV10-3	NA	TRBJ2-6	TGTGCCATCAGTGAGGGGGATTGGGCTGGGGCCAACGTCCTGACTTTC	CAISEGDWAGANVLTF
NA	TRBV29-1	NA	TRBJ2-7	TGCAGCGTGGGGGGACAGTCCAGATACGAGCAGTACTTC	CSVGGQSRYEQYF
NA	TRBV10-3	NA	TRBJ2-7	TGTGCCATCAGTGAGTCGGGGGTGCCGGGCGAGCAGTACTTC	CAISESGVPGEQYF
NA	TRBV5-5	NA	TRBJ1-6	TGTGCCAGCAGTGTGGGGGACAAGAGTAATTCACCCCTCCACTTT	CASSVGDKSNSPLHF
NA	TRBV20-1	NA	TRBJ2-7	TGCAGTGCCCCGACAGTGATGAACTACGAGCAGTACTTC	CSAPTVMNYEQYF
NA	TRBV4-1	NA	TRBJ1-1	TGCGCCAGCCGATCCTTCAGGAGGACTGAAGCTTTCTTT	CASRSFRRTEAFF
NA	TRBV11-2	NA	TRBJ2-2	TGTGCCAGCAGCTTAGATCAGCCCTACACCGGGGAGCTGTTTTTT	CASSLDQPYTGELFF
NA	TRBV20-1	NA	TRBJ1-2	TGCAGTGCTAGAGCCAACTATGGCTACACCTTC	CSARANYGYTF
NA	TRBV5-1	TRBD2	TRBJ2-7	TGCGCCAGCAGCTTGAGCGGGAGGGCTGGCGAGCAGTACTTC	CASSLSGRAGEQYF
many	TRBV5-1	TRBD2	TRBJ2-6	TGCGCCAGCACGGGACTACTTGTGTCTGGGGCCAACGTCCTGACTTTC	CASTGLLVSGANVLTF
few	TRBV12-3/TRBV12-4	NA	TRBJ1-2	TGTGCCAGCAGTCCCGCTGACAGGTCCTATGGCTACACCTTC	CASSPADRSYGYTF
NA	TRBV20-1	TRBD2	TRBJ2-6	TGCAGTGCTCCGCGACTAGCGGGGGGCTCTGGGGCCAACGTCCTGACTTTC	CSAPRLAGGSGANVLTF
NA	TRBV29-1	NA	TRBJ2-7	TGCAGCGTGTCGGGGACAACCTACGAGCAGTACTTC	CSVSGTTYEQYF
many	TRBV19	NA	TRBJ1-2	TGTGCCAGTAGTTTTCCCGCAGGGCATGGCTACACCTTC	CASSFPAGHGYTF
few	TRBV29-1	NA	TRBJ1-1	TGCAGCGTTGAAGTGGTGGGGGCTGAAGCTTTCTTT	CSVEVVGAEAFF
many	TRBV20-1	TRBD1	TRBJ2-7	TGCAGTGCTAGAAGGGCAGGGGGCTACGAGCAGTACTTC	CSARRAGGYEQYF
once	TRBV20-1	NA	TRBJ2-6	TGCAGTGCTAGTTCGGACAAACTTCGGGCTTTC	CSASSDKLRAF
NA	TRBV4-1	TRBD1	TRBJ1-6	TGCGCCAGCAGCCAGGGGACAGACTATAATTCACCCCTCCACTTT	CASSQGTDYNSPLHF
NA	TRBV7-7	NA	TRBJ2-3	TGTGCTAGCAGTCATTCAGGCACAGATACGCAGTATTTT	CASSHSGTDTQYF
NA	TRBV4-1	TRBD1	TRBJ1-1	TGCGCCAGCAGCCAGACAGGGTGGAGGAACACTGAAGCTTTCTTT	CASSQTGWRNTEAFF
NA	TRBV6-5	NA	TRBJ1-1	TGTGCCAGCAAACCGGGTTTGAACACTGAAGCTTTCTTT	CASKPGLNTEAFF
many	TRBV20-1	NA	TRBJ2-7	TGCAGTGCTAGAGTAGGAGGACCTTCTACGCAGCAGTACTTC	CSARVGGPSTQQYF
NA	TRBV6-6	NA	TRBJ1-1	TGTGCCAGCAGCCACCCGGCTCAACAGAACACTGAAGCTTTCTTT	CASSHPAQQNTEAFF
NA	TRBV15	NA	TRBJ2-7	TGTGCCACCAGCAGAGATGAGGAGGGCGGCGAGCAGTGCTTC	CATSRDEEGGEQCF
NA	TRBV12-3/TRBV12-4	TRBD2	TRBJ2-7	TGTGCCAGCAGTTTGGGACTAGCGACCAACTACGAGCAGTACTTC	CASSLGLATNYEQYF
many	TRBV20-1	NA	TRBJ1-1	TGCAGTGGTCCGGACAATCTGAACACTGAAGCTTTCTTT	CSGPDNLNTEAFF
once	TRBV6-5	NA	TRBJ2-5	TGTGCCAGCAGTTACGGGTTGCAGAAAGAGACCCAGTACTTC	CASSYGLQKETQYF
many	TRBV7-3	NA	TRBJ2-2	TGTGCCAGCAGCTTAATGGCTAGCGAGGGCGGGGAGCTGTTTTTT	CASSLMASEGGELFF
once	TRBV12-3/TRBV12-4	NA	TRBJ2-7	TGTGCCAGCAGTTTAGGACTGGATCAGTACTTC	CASSLGLDQYF
NA	TRBV7-2	NA	TRBJ2-5	TGTGCAAGTAGGACCCGGATGGGAGGGACCCAGTACTTC	CASRTRMGGTQYF
many	TRBV20-1	NA	TRBJ1-1	TGCAGTGCTAGCGACACTTTGAACACTGAAGCTTTCTTT	CSASDTLNTEAFF
NA	TRBV15	TRBD2	TRBJ2-7	TGTGCCACCAGCAGCGTTAGACTAGCGGGAAGCTACGAGCAGTACTTC	CATSSVRLAGSYEQYF
NA	TRBV4-1	NA	TRBJ1-2	TGCGCCAGCAGCCAAGGTCTAACGCCGGGACTAAATCCGACCCGGCGCTACACCTTC	CASSQGLTPGLNPTRRYTF